The 22 T cell receptor beta chains listed next were all sequenced from one sample in a study of identical twins. Each CDR3 protein is one row after TCRdb ran MiXCR on the 5' RACE reads. The table lists approximately 190,000 distinct CDR3 sequences, approximately 15% of them singletons. The same sample was also used in a study of T cells expressing NK-cell markers.

Source material: CD8+ T cells sorted from blood. Receptors were obtained from a woman under 30 in good health.

V usage is TRBV9 and J usage is TRBJ2-7, with D maybe TRBD1 (5 bases). The CDR3 covers 12 residues. With 3 bases removed from V and 6 bases from J, the gap between germline ends came to 10 bases. In germline, CDR1 is SGDLS, CDR2 YYNGEE. CDR3 sequence: CASSATGGEQYF. In DNA, the CDR3 is TGTGCCAGCAGCGCCACAGGTGGCGAGCAGTACTTC.

This CDR3 is CASSHGQGGFSYNEQFF. CDR3 coding DNA: TGTGCCAGCAGCCACGGACAGGGGGGTTTCTCCTACAATGAGCAGTTCTTC. V is TRBV7-2 and J is TRBJ2-1, with 10 bases identical to TRBD1. CDR1 is SGHTA and CDR2 is FQGNSA in the germline V gene. V lost 5 bases to trimming and J lost 0 bases; unmatched junction nucleotides: 7. CDR3 length: 17 residues.

The chain links TRBV11-2 to TRBJ2-4; 12 nucleotides align to TRBD2. The CDR3 runs 18 residues. V lost 3 bases, J lost 0 bases, and 6 bases stayed unmatched. Germline lookup yields CDR1 SGHAT and CDR2 FQNNGV. The CDR3 nucleotides are TGTGCCAGCAGCTTCTGGACTAGCGGGACCCTAGCCAAAAACATTCAGTACTTC. It translates to CASSFWTSGTLAKNIQYF.

This clonotype came up a few times. The rearrangement uses TRBV7-2 and TRBJ2-4, with D possibly TRBD2 on 5 matching bases. The V gene's germline CDR1 is SGHTA and CDR2 FQGNSA. The CDR3 extends over 15 amino acids. V was cut by 1 base and J by 1 base, with 8 bases left in between. The CDR3 loop reads CASSLVVAAKNIQYF. The CDR3 DNA sequence: TGTGCCAGCAGCTTAGTGGTAGCGGCCAAAAACATTCAGTACTTC.

Only one count was recorded for this clonotype. The chain links TRBV6-1 to TRBJ2-7; tentative D call: TRBD1 (5 bases). V lost 7 bases and J lost 2, with 12 bases in between. The CDR3 runs to 13 residues. The germline V gene has CDR1 MNHNS and CDR2 SASEGT. The CDR3 spells CASTPGITYEQYF. CDR3 nucleotide sequence: TGTGCCAGCACCCCAGGGATCACCTACGAGCAGTACTTC.

This clonotype has just a few counts. The chain recombines TRBV11-2 with TRBJ2-2; TRBD1 agrees at 7 bases. Germline trimming cut 3 bases from V and 0 bases from J; bases unmatched to any gene: 7. The CDR3 is made up of 17 amino acids. Per the germline V gene, CDR1 is SGHAT and CDR2 is FQNNGV. This CDR3 reads CASSFPRDSSNTGELFF. CDR3 bases: TGTGCCAGCAGCTTTCCCCGGGACAGCTCGAACACCGGGGAGCTGTTTTTT. The full variable domain, with the rest looked up from reference TRBV11-2 and TRBJ2-2, is EAGVAQSPRYKIIEKRQSVAFWCNPISGHATLYWYQQILGQGPKLLIQFQNNGVVDDSQLPKDRFSAERLKGVDSTLKIQPAKLEDSAVYLCASSFPRDSSNTGELFFGEGSRLTVL.

This chain uses TRBV5-1 with TRBJ2-1, with 8 bases fitting TRBD2. This CDR3 region has 20 residues. Per the germline V gene, CDR1 is SGHRS and CDR2 is YFSETQ. V gave up 0 bases and J gave up 2 bases; unmatched junction bases: 16. Here the CDR3 reads CASSLAPQREHVATYNEQFF. The CDR3 DNA reads TGCGCCAGCAGCTTGGCTCCGCAGCGGGAGCACGTCGCAACCTACAATGAGCAGTTCTTC.

This clonotype showed up just a few times. The chain links TRBV10-3 to TRBJ2-3; no reliable D call. Trimming took off 3 bases at V and 2 bases at J, with 9 bases between the two ends. CDR3 length equals 14 residues. Looked up from germline, CDR1 is ENHRY and CDR2 is SYGVKD. CDR3 in amino acids: CAISDLGNTDTQYF. Here the CDR3 DNA reads TGTGCCATCAGTGATTTGGGGAACACAGATACGCAGTATTTT.

This clonotype has just a few counts. This chain links TRBV6-5 with TRBJ1-2; 7 nucleotides line up with TRBD1. CDR3 length: 15 residues. CDR1 MNHEY and CDR2 SVGAGI come from the germline V gene. V lost 4 bases, J lost 4 bases, and 9 bases stayed unmatched. This CDR3 is CASSSPYRGVYGYTF. Written as DNA, the CDR3 is TGTGCCAGCAGTTCTCCTTACAGGGGAGTCTATGGCTACACCTTC.

This chain's CDR3 is CIIGDTQYF. CDR3 nucleotides: TGTATAATAGGCGATACGCAGTATTTT. V usage is TRBV7-9 and J usage is TRBJ2-3; D is ambiguous. The length of the CDR3 is 9 residues. Germline CDR1 is SEHNR and CDR2 is FQNEAQ (reference sequence). Full variable domain (remainder filled in from reference TRBV7-9 and TRBJ2-3): DTGVSQNPRHKITKRGQNVTFRCDPISEHNRLYWYRQTLGQGPEFLTYFQNEAQLEKSRLLSDRFSAERPKGSFSTLEIQRTEQGDSAMYLCIIGDTQYFGPGTRLTVL.

The chain links TRBV9 to TRBJ2-7; weak D call: TRBD1 (6 bases). This CDR3 region has 15 residues. Germline CDR1 reads SGDLS; CDR2 reads YYNGEE. Deletions cut 3 bases from V and 0 bases from J, with 13 bases between. CDR3 in amino acids: CASSGPQTGSYEQYF. The CDR3 DNA follows: TGTGCCAGCAGCGGACCCCAGACAGGCTCCTACGAGCAGTACTTC. The entire variable domain, with the rest obtained from reference TRBV9 and TRBJ2-7, is as follows: DSGVTQTPKHLITATGQRVTLRCSPRSGDLSVYWYQQSLDQGLQFLIQYYNGEERAKGNILERFSAQQFPDLHSELNLSSLELGDSALYFCASSGPQTGSYEQYFGPGTRLTVT.

In its sample, this clonotype was seen a few times. The chain uses TRBV10-1 and TRBJ2-1, with 8 bases identical to TRBD1. This CDR3 contains 17 residues. The ends lost 0 bases at V and 6 bases at J; junction bases unmatched: 10. Germline lookup yields CDR1 WNHNN and CDR2 SYGVQD (reference sequence). The CDR3 bases are TGCGCCAGCAGTGAGTCCGTGACAGGGGCCGCAGTCAATGAGCAGTTCTTC. It specifies CASSESVTGAAVNEQFF.

This clonotype has more than one count but fewer than ten. This chain connects TRBV6-5 to TRBJ1-2, with D unclear. The V and J ends lost 4 bases and 3 bases respectively, with 6 bases between them. The CDR3 has 12 residues. Per germline, CDR1 MNHEY and CDR2 SVGAGI. The CDR3 coding sequence is TGTGCCAGCAGTTCGGGTTACTATGGCTACACCTTC. Protein sequence: CASSSGYYGYTF.

The chain is built from TRBV7-6 and TRBJ2-7; 11 bases are a match to TRBD2. Trimming removed 6 bases from V and 6 bases from J; junction bases left unmatched: 7. Germline V gene lookup returns CDR1 SGHVS and CDR2 FNYEAQ. The CDR3 extends over 14 amino acids. CDR3 in DNA: TGTGCCAGCAGTCCACTAGCGGGAGTGGGCGAGCAGTACTTC. Protein product: CASSPLAGVGEQYF.

The chain employs TRBV20-1 and TRBJ2-2; 8 bases match TRBD2. The germline CDR1 and CDR2 sequences are DFQATT and SNEGSKA (reference sequence). The J segment lost 6 bases and the V segment lost 5 bases, leaving 5 bases of the junction unmatched. This CDR3 region has 13 residues. The CDR3 nucleotides read TGCAGTGCTCCGGGACTAGGGGCCGGGGAGCTGTTTTTT. Protein sequence: CSAPGLGAGELFF.

The V gene is TRBV11-2, the J gene TRBJ2-7; D call uncertain. The germline V and J ends were trimmed by 3 bases and 3 bases, with 15 bases remaining between them. The CDR3 is made up of 15 amino acids. In germline, CDR1 is SGHAT, CDR2 FQNNGV. CDR3 region: CASSFHRDPRYEQYF. CDR3 nucleotide sequence: TGTGCCAGCAGCTTCCACAGAGATCCTCGCTACGAGCAGTACTTC. Full variable domain (rest looked up from reference TRBV11-2 and TRBJ2-7): EAGVAQSPRYKIIEKRQSVAFWCNPISGHATLYWYQQILGQGPKLLIQFQNNGVVDDSQLPKDRFSAERLKGVDSTLKIQPAKLEDSAVYLCASSFHRDPRYEQYFGPGTRLTVT.

This chain uses TRBV20-1 with TRBJ2-7; 8 nucleotides line up with TRBD1. Germline V gives CDR1 DFQATT, CDR2 SNEGSKA (reference sequence). The CDR3 length is 15 residues. J lost 6 bases, V lost 0 bases, and 10 bases had no gene match. The CDR3 loop reads CSARDTRTGLGEQYF. The CDR3 DNA reads as TGCAGTGCTAGAGATACCCGGACAGGGCTGGGCGAGCAGTACTTC.

In its sample, this clonotype was seen a few times. The chain uses TRBV6-1 and TRBJ2-2; 8 bases map to TRBD1. Germline loops: CDR1 MNHNS, CDR2 SASEGT. The CDR3 is made up of 14 amino acids. The J segment lost 6 bases and the V segment lost 2 bases, leaving 2 bases of the junction unmatched. The CDR3 loop is CASSELQGAGELFF. In DNA form, the CDR3 reads TGTGCCAGCAGTGAACTACAGGGGGCCGGGGAGCTGTTTTTT.

This clonotype occurred once. The chain carries TRBV10-2 and TRBJ2-3, with 12 nucleotides matching TRBD2. J gave up 4 bases and V 6 bases, and 5 bases lay outside the gene matches. This CDR3 spans 15 amino acids. Germline lookup yields CDR1 WSHSY and CDR2 SAAADI. The CDR3 region is CASRASGGGADTQYF. The CDR3 bases are TGCGCCAGCAGGGCTAGCGGGGGGGGGGCAGATACGCAGTATTTT.

In this sample, this clonotype turned up a few times. The V call is TRBV29-1, the J call TRBJ2-2; D is ambiguous. The CDR3 extends over 14 amino acids. V was trimmed by 3 bases and J by 0 bases, leaving 8 bases between them. The germline V gene has CDR1 SQVTM and CDR2 ANQGSEA. For the CDR3, the DNA is TGCAGCGTTGAGACGACCGCGAACACCGGGGAGCTGTTTTTT. Protein sequence: CSVETTANTGELFF.

V and J are TRBV7-8 and TRBJ2-2; D is perhaps TRBD2 (6 bases). The CDR3 has 14 amino acids. The ends were cut back, 3 bases at V and 3 bases at J, with 8 bases in the middle. Germline lookup yields CDR1 SGHVS and CDR2 FQNEAQ. CDR3 region: CASSFGLYTGELFF. CDR3 bases: TGTGCCAGCAGCTTCGGACTATACACCGGGGAGCTGTTTTTT.

This clonotype showed up just a few times. V gene TRBV4-3 combines with J gene TRBJ2-5; 8 bases fit TRBD2. The CDR3 spans 15 residues. Germline CDR1 reads LGHNA; CDR2 reads YSLEER. Trimming cost V 4 bases and J 5 bases; bases outside gene matches: 9. CDR3 in DNA: TGCGCCAGCAGCCTATCCGGGACTAGAGGCGAGACCCAGTACTTC. It specifies CASSLSGTRGETQYF.